The entry below gives a single T cell receptor beta chain sequence along with its context. The investigators reverse transcribed all of the isolated RNA, so they sequenced expressed TCRB transcripts. The protocol was immunoSEQ multiplex PCR, while the TCRdb copy is restricted to in-frame clones and leaves out a portion. The sample yields about 40,000 clones, 50% seen once. This specimen belongs to a study of beta chain features in type 1 diabetes. Looking at the study overall: The examined sorted cells totaled about 110 million across samples.

There are 14 residues in the CDR3. V was trimmed by 1 base and J by 0 bases, leaving 6 bases between them. Per germline, CDR1 MDHEN and CDR2 SYDVKM. The sequenced sample was stem cell memory CD4+ T cells from blood. The receptor was isolated from a woman aged 30 to 39 in good health. This chain links TRBV28 with TRBJ2-5, with no clear D. CDR3: CASSLYGNQETQYF. CDR3 DNA sequence: TGTGCCAGCAGTTTATATGGCAACCAAGAGACCCAGTACTTC.